The 27 T cell receptor beta chains presented below share a single source sample, sequenced in a study of Ad26.COV2.S vaccination and SARS-CoV-2 variants. Profiling relied on immunoSEQ multiplex PCR, and the TCRdb table lists in-frame clones only, not all of them. The table records hundreds of thousands of clones, approximately 84% of them present only once. As to treatment: roughly 18 received Ad26.COV2.S at low or high dose, single or two shots; roughly five received placebo; per-sample allocation not given. Sampling happened 63 days after the first vaccine or placebo injection. Here the sequenced sample was peripheral blood, taken in a trial of Ad26.COV2.S vaccine versus placebo. Receptors were obtained from a person aged 18-60 years who received the Ad26.COV2.S COVID-19 vaccine or a placebo.

The V and J genes are TRBV3-1 (or the pseudogene TRBV3-2) and TRBJ2-4; D may be TRBD2 (5 bases). This CDR3 comprises 13 residues. The germline V gene encodes CDR1 LGHDT and CDR2 YNNKEL (reference sequence). V was cut by 1 base and J by 9 bases, with 10 bases left in between. The CDR3 reads CASSQVRRGIQYF. CDR3 DNA sequence: TGTGCCAGCAGCCAAGTTAGACGGGGCATTCAGTACTTC.

The genes are TRBV5-1 and TRBJ2-1; D may be TRBD1 or TRBD2 (5 bases each). CDR1 and CDR2 from the germline V gene are SGHRS and YFSETQ. Trimming left V 0 bases short and J 0 bases short, with 13 bases between. The CDR3 loop spans 17 amino acids. CDR3 in amino acids: CASSLAAGTVSYNEQFF. The CDR3 DNA is TGCGCCAGCAGCTTGGCCGCCGGGACGGTCTCCTACAATGAGCAGTTCTTC.

The DNA for the CDR3 is TGTGCCAGTAGTGTAGGCCGGGGCGAAGGGGGGCAGCCCCAGCATTTT. Translation gives CASSVGRGEGGQPQHF. The chain joins TRBV19 to TRBJ1-5; a possible D gene is TRBD1 (6 bases). This CDR3 has 16 residues. V was shortened by 5 bases and J by 7 bases, with 21 bases between the two germline ends. Germline V gene data show CDR1 as LNHDA and CDR2 as SQIVND (reference sequence).

This clone was picked up a small number of times. The chain uses TRBV18 and TRBJ1-5, with D possibly being TRBD1 (6 bases). The CDR3 length is 16 residues. CDR1 and CDR2 (germline): KGHSH, LQKENI. Trimming shortened V by 5 bases and J by 0 bases, and 14 bases separated the two germline ends. The CDR3 loop is CASSTGTKGSNQPQHF. DNA of the CDR3: TGTGCCAGCTCAACCGGGACAAAAGGTAGCAATCAGCCCCAGCATTTT. Full variable domain (remainder filled in from reference TRBV18 and TRBJ1-5): NAGVMQNPRHLVRRRGQEARLRCSPMKGHSHVYWYRQLPEEGLKFMVYLQKENIIDESGMPKERFSAEFPKEGPSILRIQQVVRGDSAAYFCASSTGTKGSNQPQHFGDGTRLSIL.

A few counts support this clone. The chain couples TRBV10-3 to TRBJ1-1, with 7 bases that match TRBD1. Germline loops: CDR1 ENHRY, CDR2 SYGVKD. The CDR3 length is 14 residues. The trim removed 6 bases at V and 3 bases at J, leaving 7 bases unmatched. The DNA of the CDR3 is TGTGCCATCAGGAAGACAGGGTGGGACACTGAAGCTTTCTTT. This encodes CAIRKTGWDTEAFF.

This clone occurred once. The rearrangement links TRBV27 to TRBJ2-7, with 10 bases matching TRBD2. The V gene end was trimmed by 0 bases and the J gene end by 0 bases; junction bases not matched to a gene: 2. Germline CDR1 and CDR2: MNHEY and SMNVEV (reference sequence). The CDR3 sequence is 16 residues long. The CDR3 sequence: CASSLSGTSVSYEQYF. The CDR3 nucleotides read TGTGCCAGCAGTTTATCAGGGACTAGCGTCTCCTACGAGCAGTACTTC.

This clone was detected once. J is TRBJ1-1 and V is TRBV5-1; D ambiguous. The CDR3 consists of 15 residues. The V gene lost 2 bases and the J gene lost 3 bases, with 14 bases spanning the gap. The germline CDR1 and CDR2 sequences are SGHRS and YFSETQ. Here the CDR3 reads CASSFAGLGDTEAFF. CDR3 DNA: TGCGCCAGCAGCTTCGCCGGCCTCGGGGACACTGAAGCTTTCTTT. Full variable domain (missing parts from reference TRBV5-1 and TRBJ1-1): KAGVTQTPRYLIKTRGQQVTLSCSPISGHRSVSWYQQTPGQGLQFLFEYFSETQRNKGNFPGRFSGRQFSNSRSEMNVSTLELGDSALYLCASSFAGLGDTEAFFGQGTRLTVV.

The chain links TRBV18 to TRBJ2-7; D is possibly TRBD2 (5 bases). The CDR3 covers 15 residues. Trimming took 2 bases from V and 0 from J, leaving 11 bases between them. Per the germline V gene, CDR1 is KGHSH and CDR2 is LQKENI. CDR3 bases: TGTGCCAGCTCACCAAGGAGCGGAAGCTCCTACGAGCAGTACTTC. The encoded protein is CASSPRSGSSYEQYF.

The chain couples TRBV13 to TRBJ2-3, with TRBD2 matching 13 bases. Germline assignment: CDR1 PRHDT and CDR2 FYEKMQ (reference sequence). The CDR3 is 17 residues long. The ends lost 5 bases at V and 8 bases at J; junction bases unmatched: 13. The CDR3 protein is CASSVTSGGAVLGTQYF. CDR3 coding DNA: TGTGCCAGCAGCGTCACTAGCGGGGGGGCAGTACTGGGTACGCAGTATTTT.

The V and J genes are TRBV18 and TRBJ1-1, with D tentatively TRBD1 (6 bases). The CDR3 spans 16 residues. Germline V gene sequence: CDR1 KGHSH, CDR2 LQKENI. Trimming left V 1 base short and J 5 bases short, with 17 bases between. CDR3 DNA: TGTGCCAGCTCACCACTATTGGGGGGGCATGGGACTGAAGCTTTCTTT. This sequence encodes CASSPLLGGHGTEAFF.

Worth noting for this clone: This CDR3 is also generated by other DNA sequences in the sample. The chain has TRBV5-6 and TRBJ2-6; D call uncertain. CDR1 is SGHDT and CDR2 is YYEEEE in the germline V gene. This CDR3 has 15 residues. Deletions cut 0 bases from V and 0 bases from J, with 4 bases between. The DNA of the CDR3 is TGTGCCAGCAGCTTGGTAAGCTCTGGGGCCAACGTCCTGACTTTC. Protein sequence: CASSLVSSGANVLTF.

This chain connects TRBV18 to TRBJ2-1; no reliable D call. Trimming pared 1 base from V and 3 bases from J, leaving 13 bases between. The CDR3 has 16 residues. Germline V lookup: CDR1 KGHSH, CDR2 LQKENI. The CDR3 bases are TGTGCCAGCTCACCACTTAGTGACCAGGACTACAATGAGCAGTTCTTC. It codes for CASSPLSDQDYNEQFF.

The chain joins TRBV15 to TRBJ1-2; TRBD1 is a possible D gene (5 bases). CDR1 is LNHNV and CDR2 is YYDKDF in the germline V gene (reference sequence). With 1 base removed from V and 8 bases from J, the gap between germline ends came to 14 bases. The CDR3 loop spans 14 amino acids. The chain's CDR3 is CATSRVVAGRGYTF. The CDR3 DNA reads as TGTGCCACCAGCAGAGTTGTGGCAGGGAGGGGCTACACCTTC.

The chain recombines TRBV4-1 with TRBJ2-1; 8 nucleotides match TRBD2. The CDR3 length is 16 residues. The trim removed 1 base at V and 12 bases at J, leaving 14 bases unmatched. In germline, CDR1 is MGHRA, CDR2 YSYEKL. The CDR3 nucleotides read TGCGCCAGCAGCCAAGCTGGCGGGGGGTTTACAGTTAGGCAGTTCTTC. It translates to CASSQAGGGFTVRQFF.

The rearrangement uses TRBV5-5 and TRBJ2-6; 7 nucleotides agree with TRBD1. Germline V CDR1 and CDR2: SGHKS, YYEKEE (reference sequence). The CDR3 runs to 18 residues. The V gene end was trimmed by 2 bases and the J gene end by 1 base; junction bases not matched to a gene: 9. The CDR3 DNA is TGTGCCAGCAGCTTCCGGGACAGCTACGAATCTGGGGCCAACGTCCTGACTTTC. The encoded protein is CASSFRDSYESGANVLTF.

The gene calls are TRBV20-1 and TRBJ1-5; no clear D. V lost 3 bases to trimming and J lost 3 bases, with 9 bases between them. The CDR3 has 13 residues. From germline, CDR1 is DFQATT and CDR2 SNEGSKA (reference sequence). This chain's CDR3 is CSASNRNNQPQHF. The CDR3 DNA follows: TGCAGTGCTAGTAACAGAAACAATCAGCCCCAGCATTTT.

This chain connects TRBV21-1 to TRBJ2-7; TRBD1 reflects the table's D call only, with no check against the DNA. TRBV21-1 is designated a pseudogene. This CDR3 has 14 amino acids. The CDR3 loop reads CASSGPPVSYEQYF. The CDR3 DNA sequence: TGTGCCAGCAGTGGGCCCCCCGTATCCTACGAGCAGTACTTC.

The rearrangement joins TRBV19 to TRBJ2-6; D unresolved. There are 18 residues in the CDR3. V was clipped by 0 bases and J by 1 base, with 13 bases between them. Germline assignment: CDR1 LNHDA and CDR2 SQIVND (reference sequence). The DNA of the CDR3 is TGTGCCAGTAGTATAGACATTTACGCTTTTTCTGGGGCCAACGTCCTGACTTTC. Translating it yields CASSIDIYAFSGANVLTF.

This clone was recorded once. The genes are TRBV4-3 and TRBJ2-2, with TRBD2 matching over 10 bases. The CDR3 is made up of 17 amino acids. Germline V gene sequence: CDR1 LGHNA, CDR2 YSLEER. V dropped 1 base and J dropped 5; count of bases not matched to a gene: 7. The CDR3, as DNA: TGCGCCAGCAGCCAAGCGGCTAGCGGGAGTAAAACCGGGGAGCTGTTTTTT. Its translation: CASSQAASGSKTGELFF.

This clone has a single count. This chain uses TRBV5-1 with TRBJ2-1; 11 positions match TRBD2. J lost 5 bases, V lost 4 bases, and 8 bases had no gene match. This CDR3 region has 16 residues. Germline CDR1 reads SGHRS; CDR2 reads YFSETQ. The CDR3 nucleotides are TGCGCCAGCAGCCTCGTGGGGACTAGCGGACACAATGAGCAGTTCTTC. It specifies CASSLVGTSGHNEQFF. The entire variable domain, with the rest obtained from reference TRBV5-1 and TRBJ2-1, is as follows: KAGVTQTPRYLIKTRGQQVTLSCSPISGHRSVSWYQQTPGQGLQFLFEYFSETQRNKGNFPGRFSGRQFSNSRSEMNVSTLELGDSALYLCASSLVGTSGHNEQFFGPGTRLTVL.

In its sample, this clone was seen once. The chain links TRBV5-1 to TRBJ2-5; D unclear. In germline, CDR1 is SGHRS, CDR2 YFSETQ. This CDR3 comprises 14 residues. The V and J ends lost 4 bases and 3 bases respectively, with 13 bases between them. The CDR3 DNA reads as TGCGCCAGCAGCCCACATGGGGTAGAAGAGACCCAGTACTTC. It encodes CASSPHGVEETQYF.

The V call is TRBV24-1, the J call TRBJ1-1; 9 nucleotides align to TRBD1. Germline lookup yields CDR1 KGHDR and CDR2 SFDVKD. The CDR3 spans 14 residues. V lost 1 base, J lost 11 bases, and 7 bases stayed unmatched. The CDR3 nucleotides read TGTGCCACCAGTGATTTTTCCGGGACAGGGTCGGCTTTCTTT. This sequence encodes CATSDFSGTGSAFF.

The chain combines TRBV2 with TRBJ2-7; D remains unclear. The CDR3 is 11 residues long. Germline assignment: CDR1 SNHLY and CDR2 FYNNEI. V shed 6 bases and J shed 2 bases, with 5 bases lying between them. This chain's CDR3 is CASSGAYEQYF. The DNA of the CDR3 is TGTGCCAGCAGCGGTGCCTACGAGCAGTACTTC.

The rearrangement links TRBV27 to TRBJ1-6; 10 bases fit TRBD1. The CDR3 runs 18 residues. Germline V gene sequence: CDR1 MNHEY, CDR2 SMNVEV (reference sequence). The V gene end was trimmed by 5 bases and the J gene end by 1 base; junction bases not matched to a gene: 8. The CDR3 loop reads CASSPGTGATSYNSPLHF. CDR3 nucleotides: TGTGCCAGCAGTCCAGGGACAGGGGCAACTTCCTATAATTCACCCCTCCACTTT.

This chain uses TRBV5-1 with TRBJ2-7; a possible D gene is TRBD1 (5 bases). Deletions cut 4 bases from V and 4 bases from J, with 15 bases between. This CDR3 spans 14 amino acids. Germline V gene sequence: CDR1 SGHRS, CDR2 YFSETQ. The CDR3: CASSRRQSRYEQYF. In DNA form, the CDR3 reads TGCGCCAGCAGCCGACGACAGTCGCGATACGAGCAGTACTTC. Based on the CDR3 plus reference TRBV5-1 and TRBJ2-7, the full variable domain is KAGVTQTPRYLIKTRGQQVTLSCSPISGHRSVSWYQQTPGQGLQFLFEYFSETQRNKGNFPGRFSGRQFSNSRSEMNVSTLELGDSALYLCASSRRQSRYEQYFGPGTRLTVT.

The chain couples TRBV18 to TRBJ2-1; D might be TRBD1 (6 bases). Deletions cut 1 base from V and 5 bases from J, with 15 bases between. The CDR3 is 16 residues long. Germline V gene lookup returns CDR1 KGHSH and CDR2 LQKENI. The CDR3 region has the DNA TGTGCCAGCTCACCACTGCAGGGGTCAACCCACAATGAGCAGTTCTTC. Protein sequence: CASSPLQGSTHNEQFF.

In this sample, this clone turned up a few times. V is TRBV5-5 and J is TRBJ2-7, with 11 nucleotides matching TRBD2. V lost 0 bases and J lost 3; bases outside the gene matches: 2. The CDR3 runs 15 residues. Germline-derived CDR1 and CDR2 are SGHKS and YYEKEE (reference sequence). The CDR3 DNA follows: TGTGCCAGCAGCTTGGGACTAGCGGGAAACTACGAGCAGTACTTC. Its protein product is CASSLGLAGNYEQYF.